The 27 T cell receptor beta chains presented below share a single source sample, sequenced in a study of blood T cell repertoires in COVID-19. Measured with immunoSEQ multiplex PCR; TCRdb has only the in-frame clones, and not every one. The sample holds 180,000 or so clones, approximately 82% seen once. The sequenced sample consisted of PBMCs or T cells enriched from blood (not recorded which). Source of these receptors: a woman aged 45-65 years who had recovered from COVID-19.

The chain couples TRBV19 to TRBJ2-2; D is ambiguous. V was clipped by 2 bases and J by 8 bases, with 15 bases between them. Germline assignment: CDR1 LNHDA and CDR2 SQIVND (reference sequence). The CDR3 extends over 15 amino acids. CDR3 bases: TGTGCCAGTAGTATATCCCACGGCAGAGGAGGGGAGCTGTTTTTT. Protein sequence: CASSISHGRGGELFF.

The chain links TRBV5-6 to TRBJ2-2, with D unclear. The CDR3 spans 15 residues. The germline V gene encodes CDR1 SGHDT and CDR2 YYEEEE. Trimming removed 0 bases from V and 7 bases from J, with 13 bases in between. DNA of the CDR3: TGTGCCAGCAGCTTGGACGGCGGCCAGAGCGGGGAGCTGTTTTTT. Amino acids: CASSLDGGQSGELFF.

This chain links TRBV5-1 with TRBJ1-3, with 8 bases identical to TRBD1. The V and J ends lost 4 bases and 4 bases, in that order; junction bases with no gene match: 10. Per the germline V gene, CDR1 is SGHRS and CDR2 is YFSETQ. The CDR3 contains 16 residues. As DNA, the CDR3 is TGCGCCAGCAGCCCCTCGACAGGGGTAAAGGGAAACACCATATATTTT. Its translation is CASSPSTGVKGNTIYF.

The rearrangement uses TRBV5-1 and TRBJ1-2; 9 bases align to TRBD1. Trimming removed 3 bases from V and 6 bases from J; junction bases left unmatched: 6. This CDR3 comprises 14 residues. In germline, CDR1 is SGHRS, CDR2 YFSETQ. CDR3 residues: CASSSPGQGDGYTF. Written as DNA, the CDR3 is TGCGCCAGCAGCTCACCGGGACAGGGTGATGGCTACACCTTC.

The chain couples TRBV10-3 to TRBJ2-7; 10 nucleotides line up with TRBD2. The V gene end was trimmed by 5 bases and the J gene end by 4 bases; junction bases not matched to a gene: 11. The CDR3 spans 16 residues. The V gene's germline CDR1 is ENHRY and CDR2 SYGVKD. The DNA for the CDR3 is TGTGCCATCAGTACCGGGACTAGCGAAATGAGGTACGAGCAGTACGTC. Translation: CAISTGTSEMRYEQYV.

This sequence joins TRBV6-1 and TRBJ2-7; D not certain. Germline-derived CDR1 and CDR2 are MNHNS and SASEGT. Trimming pared 3 bases from V and 0 bases from J, leaving 6 bases between. The CDR3 extends over 13 amino acids. The CDR3 sequence: CASSESISYEQYV. The CDR3 coding sequence is TGTGCCAGCAGTGAGTCTATCTCCTACGAGCAGTACGTC.

This clone was detected a few times. The chain recombines TRBV10-2 with TRBJ2-5; possibly TRBD2 for D (6 bases). V was shortened by 10 bases and J by 4 bases, with 13 bases between the two germline ends. This CDR3 has 12 residues. Germline CDR1 is WSHSY and CDR2 is SAAADI. CDR3 coding DNA: TGCGCCACCGCCCTAGCGACAGAGACCCAGTACTTC. The encoded protein is CATALATETQYF.

The chain joins TRBV9 to TRBJ2-5; 7 bases agree with TRBD1. The length of the CDR3 is 15 residues. The junction had 9 bases not matched to a gene; V was cut back by 0 bases and J by 7 bases. CDR1 is SGDLS, CDR2 YYNGEE, per germline. This CDR3 reads CASSVGQGPPGTQYF. CDR3 nucleotide sequence: TGTGCCAGCAGCGTAGGACAGGGCCCCCCGGGGACCCAGTACTTC. The full variable domain, its missing parts supplied by reference TRBV9 and TRBJ2-5, is DSGVTQTPKHLITATGQRVTLRCSPRSGDLSVYWYQQSLDQGLQFLIQYYNGEERAKGNILERFSAQQFPDLHSELNLSSLELGDSALYFCASSVGQGPPGTQYFGPGTRLLVL.

This sequence joins TRBV19 and TRBJ1-3; 9 nucleotides agree with TRBD1. The germline gives CDR1 LNHDA, CDR2 SQIVND (reference sequence). Germline trimming cut 5 bases from V and 4 bases from J; bases unmatched to any gene: 6. This CDR3 has 15 residues. The CDR3 bases are TGTGCCAGTAGTGTACAGGGGGCGTTCGGAAACACCATATATTTT. It codes for CASSVQGAFGNTIYF.

The chain is built from TRBV19 and TRBJ1-2; possibly TRBD1 for D (5 bases). The germline gives CDR1 LNHDA, CDR2 SQIVND (reference sequence). This CDR3 comprises 15 residues. Trimming left V 10 bases short and J 5 bases short, with 23 bases between. The CDR3 DNA is TGTGCCACTCATGTGGGGGTGGAGCGGGGGTATGGCTACACCTTC. This encodes CATHVGVERGYGYTF. Full variable domain (missing parts from reference TRBV19 and TRBJ1-2): DGGITQSPKYLFRKEGQNVTLSCEQNLNHDAMYWYRQDPGQGLRLIYYSQIVNDFQKGDIAEGYSVSREKKESFPLTVTSAQKNPTAFYLCATHVGVERGYGYTFGSGTRLTVV.

V is TRBV28 and J is TRBJ1-3; tentatively, D is TRBD1 (6 bases). Looked up from germline, CDR1 is MDHEN and CDR2 is SYDVKM. This CDR3 is 14 amino acids long. V dropped 6 bases and J dropped 0 bases, with 9 bases sitting between them. CDR3 DNA sequence: TGTGCCAGCAGAGGGGGTGGCTCTGGAAACACCATATATTTT. Residues: CASRGGGSGNTIYF.

The gene calls are TRBV7-2 and TRBJ1-4; tentative D call: TRBD1 (6 bases). Germline V gives CDR1 SGHTA, CDR2 FQGNSA. Trimming removed 1 base at V and 8 bases at J, with 14 bases between. CDR3 length: 15 residues. The CDR3 bases are TGTGCCAGCAGCTTAGATGTGGGGGCTTTCGAAAAACTGTTTTTT. It encodes CASSLDVGAFEKLFF.

The V call is TRBV21-1, the J call TRBJ2-7; TRBD1 is taken as the D call from the table, unchecked against the DNA. TRBV21-1 is termed a pseudogene. CDR3 length: 16 amino acids. The chain's CDR3 is CASSNSGTGPRYEQYV. CDR3 nucleotides: TGTGCCAGCAGCAATTCCGGGACAGGACCCCGGTACGAGCAGTACGTC.

This clone has just one count. This sequence joins TRBV11-2 and TRBJ1-1; TRBD1 agrees at 9 bases. CDR1 is SGHAT, CDR2 FQNNGV, per germline. The CDR3 has 14 amino acids. Losses at the gene ends were 3 bases for V and 11 bases for J; bases not matched to a gene: 10. In DNA, the CDR3 is TGTGCCAGCAGCTTGGAGGGACAGGGAGACTTGGCTTTCTTT. Encoded protein: CASSLEGQGDLAFF.

The chain links TRBV27 to TRBJ2-2; D perhaps matches TRBD1 (5 bases). Between the trimmed V and J ends, which lost 3 bases and 8 bases, there was a span of 13 bases. Germline V gene data show CDR1 as MNHEY and CDR2 as SMNVEV (reference sequence). This CDR3 is built from 14 residues. The chain's CDR3 is CASSFDAGWGELFF. Written as DNA, the CDR3 is TGTGCCAGCAGTTTTGACGCAGGGTGGGGGGAGCTGTTTTTT.

CDR3 in DNA: TGTGCCATCGAGGGCGCATATGGAGAGACCCAGTACTTC. This codes for CAIEGAYGETQYF. The chain is built from TRBV6-6 and TRBJ2-5; the D gene is possibly TRBD2 (5 bases). Germline V lookup: CDR1 MNHNY, CDR2 SVGAGI (reference sequence). V was pared by 10 bases and J by 4 bases, with 16 bases between. The CDR3 extends over 13 amino acids.

The chain couples TRBV13 to TRBJ2-1; 9 positions match TRBD1. V shed 4 bases, J shed 8 bases, and the junction held 9 bases outside the gene matches. CDR3 length: 15 residues. CDR1 is PRHDT, CDR2 FYEKMQ, per germline (reference sequence). CDR3 coding DNA: TGTGCCAGCAGCTGGCCGGGACAGGGTAACTATGAGCAGTTCTTC. Translated, it gives CASSWPGQGNYEQFF. The whole variable domain, remainder taken from reference TRBV13 and TRBJ2-1, is AAGVIQSPRHLIKEKRETATLKCYPIPRHDTVYWYQQGPGQDPQFLISFYEKMQSDKGSIPDRFSAQQFSDYHSELNMSSLELGDSALYFCASSWPGQGNYEQFFGPGTRLTVL.

This chain joins TRBV7-9 and TRBJ2-7, with D perhaps TRBD2 (6 bases). V lost 5 bases and J lost 1, with 9 bases in between. The CDR3 consists of 13 residues. Germline V gene sequence: CDR1 SEHNR, CDR2 FQNEAQ (reference sequence). CDR3 in amino acids: CASSVGTSYEQYV. DNA for the CDR3: TGTGCCAGCAGCGTAGGGACTTCCTACGAGCAGTACGTC.

Written as DNA, the CDR3 is TGTGCCAGCAGCTGGGTTAGCGGGAGCGGGGGAGATACGCAGTATTTT. This translates into CASSWVSGSGGDTQYF. The rearrangement links TRBV7-2 to TRBJ2-3, with 9 bases aligning to TRBD2. The CDR3 runs to 16 residues. In germline, CDR1 is SGHTA, CDR2 FQGNSA. V lost 4 bases, J lost 5 bases, and 10 bases stayed unmatched. Based on the CDR3 plus reference TRBV7-2 and TRBJ2-3, the full variable domain is GAGVSQSPSNKVTEKGKDVELRCDPISGHTALYWYRQSLGQGLEFLIYFQGNSAPDKSGLPSDRFSAERTGGSVSTLTIQRTQQEDSAVYLCASSWVSGSGGDTQYFGPGTRLTVL.

This clone was detected a few times. The rearrangement links TRBV2 to TRBJ1-1; D not certain. Germline V gene sequence: CDR1 SNHLY, CDR2 FYNNEI. Trimming left V 8 bases short and J 1 base short, with 11 bases between. The CDR3 has 13 residues. The CDR3 spells CASRPTQNTEAFF. In DNA, the CDR3 is TGTGCCAGCCGCCCGACACAGAACACTGAAGCTTTCTTT.

In its sample, this clone ranks as medium-sized. The chain uses TRBV14 and TRBJ1-2; TRBD1 matches at 10 bases. The V gene's germline CDR1 is SGHDN and CDR2 FVKESK. After removal of 3 bases from V and 4 bases from J, the junction contained 5 bases not matched to a gene. CDR3 length: 15 amino acids. The CDR3 coding sequence is TGTGCCAGCAGCCATGAAGGACAGGGGGTCTATGGCTACACCTTC. Its protein product is CASSHEGQGVYGYTF.

This chain links TRBV10-3 with TRBJ1-2, with a weak D call TRBD1 (6 bases). V shed 2 bases and J shed 0 bases, with 10 bases lying between them. Germline CDR1 ENHRY, CDR2 SYGVKD. The CDR3 runs 15 residues. This CDR3 is CAISETGTTNYGYTF. CDR3 coding DNA: TGTGCCATCAGTGAGACAGGGACAACTAACTATGGCTACACCTTC.

The chain links TRBV10-3 to TRBJ1-2, with 7 bases identical to TRBD1. V was clipped by 4 bases and J by 4 bases; unmatched bases: 9. CDR3 length: 15 residues. Per germline, CDR1 ENHRY and CDR2 SYGVKD. The CDR3 protein is CAISAPDRPAYGYTF. The DNA for the CDR3 is TGTGCCATCAGTGCCCCGGACAGGCCGGCCTATGGCTACACCTTC.

CDR3 DNA: TGTGCCAGCAGCTTTCTGGGGGGAACTAATGAAAAACTGTTTTTT. Translation: CASSFLGGTNEKLFF. V usage is TRBV7-9 and J usage is TRBJ1-4; TRBD1 is a possible D gene (5 bases). The CDR3 is 15 residues long. The germline V gene encodes CDR1 SEHNR and CDR2 FQNEAQ (reference sequence). V lost 3 bases, J lost 1 base, and 9 bases lay in between. Full variable domain (outside the CDR3, taken from reference TRBV7-9 and TRBJ1-4): DTGVSQNPRHKITKRGQNVTFRCDPISEHNRLYWYRQTLGQGPEFLTYFQNEAQLEKSRLLSDRFSAERPKGSFSTLEIQRTEQGDSAMYLCASSFLGGTNEKLFFGSGTQLSVL.

This clone has just a few counts. The chain joins TRBV6-5 to TRBJ2-7; D is uncertain. The CDR3 sequence is 13 residues long. Trimming cost V 6 bases and J 5 bases, with 14 bases left between them. Per the germline V gene, CDR1 is MNHEY and CDR2 is SVGAGI. The CDR3: CASRSAQVDEQYV. Written as DNA, the CDR3 is TGTGCCAGCAGATCAGCCCAGGTGGACGAGCAGTACGTC.

V gene TRBV19 combines with J gene TRBJ2-3, with 8 bases matching TRBD1. Losses at the gene ends were 5 bases for V and 0 bases for J; bases not matched to a gene: 1. CDR3 length: 14 residues. Germline V gene lookup returns CDR1 LNHDA and CDR2 SQIVND (reference sequence). CDR3 sequence: CASSDRGSTDTQYF. The CDR3 nucleotides are TGTGCCAGTAGTGACAGGGGAAGCACAGATACGCAGTATTTT.

The V call is TRBV6-5, the J call TRBJ1-5; D unresolved. Trimming removed 2 bases at V and 3 bases at J, with 5 bases between. This CDR3 spans 13 amino acids. CDR1 and CDR2 from the germline V gene are MNHEY and SVGAGI. The CDR3: CASSYGHNQPQHF. The CDR3 DNA is TGTGCCAGCAGTTACGGCCACAATCAGCCCCAGCATTTT.